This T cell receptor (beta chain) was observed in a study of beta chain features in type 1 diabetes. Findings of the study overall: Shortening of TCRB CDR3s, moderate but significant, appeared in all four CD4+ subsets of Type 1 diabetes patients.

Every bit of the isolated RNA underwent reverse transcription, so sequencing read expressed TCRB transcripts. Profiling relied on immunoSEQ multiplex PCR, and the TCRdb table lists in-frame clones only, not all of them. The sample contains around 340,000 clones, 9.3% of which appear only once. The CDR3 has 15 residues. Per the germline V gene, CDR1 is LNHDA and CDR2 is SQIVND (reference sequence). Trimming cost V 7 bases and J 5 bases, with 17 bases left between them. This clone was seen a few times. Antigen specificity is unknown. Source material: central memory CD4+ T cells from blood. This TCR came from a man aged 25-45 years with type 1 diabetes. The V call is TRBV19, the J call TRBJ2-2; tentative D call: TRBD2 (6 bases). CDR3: CASTLGLQRTGELFF. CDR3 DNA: TGTGCCAGTACCTTGGGACTCCAAAGGACCGGGGAGCTGTTTTTT.